The sequence of this T cell receptor (beta chain) was determined in a study of blood T cell repertoires in COVID-19. Study-wide background: The origin of the acute and convalescent COVID-19 samples was the United States, Italy and Spain. In each case, the material was cDNA or gDNA derived from T cells, B-cell-depleted T cells, or PBMCs.

With respect to this clone: At one of its ends the junction is not consistent with the germline gene, which may arise from a read error.

CDR1 LGHDT and CDR2 YNNKEL come from the germline V gene (reference sequence). This CDR3 comprises 13 residues. As originally analysed: Nucleated cell counts were estimated from reference gene primer amplification. Profiling relied on immunoSEQ multiplex PCR, and the TCRdb table lists in-frame clones only, not all of them. The DNA was the basis for D and trimming; V, J and clone size are from that table. The sample contains about 44,000 clones, about 86% of which appear only once. The TCR sequence derives from a human donor in a cohort sampled during active COVID-19. The sample consisted of peripheral blood. The chain carries TRBV3-1 (or the pseudogene TRBV3-2) and TRBJ1-1; D is undetermined. CDR3: CASSQVANTEAFF. DNA of the CDR3: TGTGCCAGCAGCCAAGTCGCAAACACCGAAGCTTTCTTT.